Below, 8 T cell receptor beta chains from the same sample are listed, as sequenced in a study of blood T cell repertoires in COVID-19. Repertoires were generated with immunoSEQ multiplex PCR, while TCRdb's copy carries only in-frame clones and drops some. The sample holds 250,000 or so clones, 90% seen once. Sequencing was carried out using peripheral blood. The receptors stem from a man younger than 45 with COVID-19, enrolled during active disease.

The gene calls are TRBV7-2 and TRBJ2-3, with TRBD2 matching over 9 bases. V gave up 4 bases and J gave up 0 bases; unmatched junction bases: 8. The CDR3 is made up of 17 amino acids. The germline gives CDR1 SGHTA, CDR2 FQGNSA. The CDR3 DNA reads TGTGCCAGCAGCTCCTGGGCTAGCGGGGCTAGCACAGATACGCAGTATTTT. Translation: CASSSWASGASTDTQYF. The full variable domain, its missing parts supplied by reference TRBV7-2 and TRBJ2-3, is GAGVSQSPSNKVTEKGKDVELRCDPISGHTALYWYRQSLGQGLEFLIYFQGNSAPDKSGLPSDRFSAERTGGSVSTLTIQRTQQEDSAVYLCASSSWASGASTDTQYFGPGTRLTVL.

The chain carries TRBV29-1 and TRBJ1-1; 8 nucleotides align to TRBD1. This CDR3 comprises 16 residues. Trimming took 0 bases from V and 3 from J; bases not matched to a gene: 9. Germline CDR1 SQVTM, CDR2 ANQGSEA. CDR3 in DNA: TGCAGCGTTGAAGATACCATTCAACAGGGGGACACTGAAGCTTTCTTT. As protein: CSVEDTIQQGDTEAFF. The full variable domain, its missing parts supplied by reference TRBV29-1 and TRBJ1-1, is SAVISQKPSRDICQRGTSLTIQCQVDSQVTMMFWYRQQPGQSLTLIATANQGSEATYESGFVIDKFPISRPNLTFSTLTVSNMSPEDSSIYLCSVEDTIQQGDTEAFFGQGTRLTVV.

The V gene is TRBV19, the J gene TRBJ2-7, with D maybe TRBD1 (6 bases). The CDR3 loop spans 15 amino acids. The ends were cut back, 0 bases at V and 0 bases at J, with 9 bases in the middle. CDR1 and CDR2 from the germline V gene are LNHDA and SQIVND (reference sequence). This chain's CDR3 is CASSIDPGASYEQYF. The CDR3 nucleotides read TGTGCCAGTAGTATAGATCCAGGGGCCTCCTACGAGCAGTACTTC.

This sequence joins TRBV5-6 and TRBJ2-1, with 11 bases that match TRBD2. Germline CDR1 SGHDT, CDR2 YYEEEE. The V gene end was trimmed by 3 bases and the J gene end by 3 bases; junction bases not matched to a gene: 11. The CDR3 has 18 amino acids. CDR3 sequence (DNA): TGTGCCAGCAGCTCTAGCGGGAGGCCTTGGGGTTTCTACAATGAGCAGTTCTTC. Protein sequence: CASSSSGRPWGFYNEQFF.

The chain employs TRBV4-3 and TRBJ1-1; 8 bases map to TRBD1. The length of the CDR3 is 15 residues. CDR1 is LGHNA and CDR2 is YSLEER in the germline V gene. V shed 0 bases and J 1 base; nucleotides not matched to a gene: 1. In nucleotides, the CDR3 is TGCGCCAGCAGCCAAGATCAGGGGGCGAACACTGAAGCTTTCTTT. Translating gives CASSQDQGANTEAFF.

The chain carries TRBV7-2 and TRBJ1-5; D is unresolved. The V and J ends lost 7 bases and 2 bases respectively, with 12 bases between them. The length of the CDR3 is 14 residues. CDR1 and CDR2 (germline): SGHTA, FQGNSA. CDR3 coding DNA: TGTGCCAGCAACCAAGGAGTCGGCAATCAGCCCCAGCATTTT. Translation gives CASNQGVGNQPQHF.

Of note for this clone: This sample also contains other DNA sequences that code for the same CDR3. This chain links TRBV5-1 with TRBJ1-4; 8 bases map to TRBD1. The germline V gene encodes CDR1 SGHRS and CDR2 YFSETQ. This CDR3 contains 14 residues. Unmatched junction bases numbered 3, after V lost 4 bases and J lost 4 bases. The CDR3 DNA follows: TGCGCCAGCAGCCTGGGACAGGTTAATGAAAAACTGTTTTTT. It specifies CASSLGQVNEKLFF.

The chain recombines TRBV28 with TRBJ1-2; D might be TRBD1 (5 bases). The ends were cut back, 5 bases at V and 2 bases at J, with 12 bases in the middle. The CDR3 sequence is 14 residues long. CDR1 and CDR2 (germline): MDHEN, SYDVKM. This chain's CDR3 is CASSGGGSNYGYTF. CDR3 DNA sequence: TGTGCCAGCAGTGGGGGGGGTTCCAACTATGGCTACACCTTC.